The 9 T cell receptor beta chains below all came from one sample that was sequenced in a study of cytomegalovirus exposure and HLA in healthy donors. The study ran its PCR with 60 Vbeta and 13 Jbeta primers. TCRdb keeps only in-frame clones here, not all; method: immunoSEQ multiplex PCR. In the table there are around 100,000 clones, roughly a tenth of which are singletons. The sample consisted of PBMCs. These receptors all stem from a man aged 40-55 years in good health and CMV-seropositive.

The chain is built from TRBV5-1 and TRBJ2-7; 9 nucleotides match TRBD2. The CDR3 is made up of 18 amino acids. V shed 0 bases and J 0 bases; nucleotides not matched to a gene: 10. The germline V gene encodes CDR1 SGHRS and CDR2 YFSETQ. The CDR3 is CASSLEPSAGGISYEQYF. Here the CDR3 DNA reads TGCGCCAGCAGCTTGGAGCCCTCAGCGGGAGGAATCTCCTACGAGCAGTACTTC.

The J gene is TRBJ2-3, the V gene TRBV4-2; 11 bases are a match to TRBD2. Germline CDR1 is LGHNA and CDR2 is YNFKEQ. There are 18 residues in the CDR3. V shed 0 bases and J 4 bases; nucleotides not matched to a gene: 9. CDR3 bases: TGTGCCAGCAGCCAAGAACTAGCGGGAGTCTTAGGGGCAGATACGCAGTATTTT. Its translation: CASSQELAGVLGADTQYF.

This chain connects TRBV6-5 to TRBJ2-3; D is uncertain. CDR1 is MNHEY, CDR2 SVGAGI, per germline. Trimming took off 4 bases at V and 0 bases at J, with 11 bases between the two ends. The CDR3 is 15 amino acids. The CDR3: CASSFSVASTDTQYF. CDR3 bases: TGTGCCAGCAGTTTTTCGGTCGCTAGCACAGATACGCAGTATTTT.

Only a few counts were recorded for this clone. The rearrangement links TRBV29-1 to TRBJ1-5; D is possibly TRBD1 (5 bases). CDR3 length: 13 amino acids. Germline V lookup: CDR1 SQVTM, CDR2 ANQGSEA. V gave up 5 bases and J gave up 6 bases, with 14 bases separating them. The CDR3 DNA is TGCAGCGTTTCTTCAGGGAGGGGTCAGCCCCAGCATTTT. It yields the protein CSVSSGRGQPQHF.

This clone was seen more than once but under ten times. The chain has TRBV5-1 and TRBJ1-1; 7 bases match TRBD1. With 0 bases clipped from V and 4 bases from J, the junction kept 6 bases outside the gene matches. This CDR3 is built from 15 residues. From germline, CDR1 is SGHRS and CDR2 YFSETQ. CDR3 residues: CASSLETGFFTEAFF. CDR3 in DNA: TGCGCCAGCAGCTTGGAGACAGGGTTTTTCACTGAAGCTTTCTTT.

In its sample, this clone was seen a few times. This chain uses TRBV9 with TRBJ2-1; 8 bases are shared with TRBD2. This CDR3 is built from 15 residues. Per germline, CDR1 SGDLS and CDR2 YYNGEE. V dropped 4 bases and J dropped 2; count of bases not matched to a gene: 5. The DNA of the CDR3 is TGTGCCAGCAGCTTACTAGCGGAGACCTACAATGAGCAGTTCTTC. Its translation is CASSLLAETYNEQFF.

Only a few counts were recorded for this clone. V usage is TRBV19 and J usage is TRBJ2-1; D gene uncertain. The CDR3 extends over 13 amino acids. Germline CDR1 reads LNHDA; CDR2 reads SQIVND (reference sequence). Trimming left V 7 bases short and J 9 bases short, with 16 bases between. The CDR3 is CASKQTVSSEQFF. CDR3 DNA: TGTGCCAGTAAACAGACCGTATCAAGTGAGCAGTTCTTC.

A note on this clone: The same CDR3 arises from other DNA sequences in this sample as well. The chain employs TRBV12-5 and TRBJ1-4; 10 nucleotides line up with TRBD1. This CDR3 has 14 residues. Germline values: CDR1 LGHNT, CDR2 FRNRAP. With 5 bases clipped from V and 8 bases from J, the junction kept 5 bases outside the gene matches. Here the CDR3 reads CASGPGQGREKLFF. The CDR3 nucleotides read TGTGCTAGTGGTCCGGGACAGGGGAGAGAAAAACTGTTTTTT.

V is TRBV28 and J is TRBJ2-7, with 9 bases matching TRBD1. Germline V gene data show CDR1 as MDHEN and CDR2 as SYDVKM. The V segment lost 6 bases and the J segment 3 bases; nucleotides outside the gene matches: 6. The CDR3 extends over 14 amino acids. CDR3 protein: CASREQGALYEQYF. DNA for the CDR3: TGTGCCAGCAGGGAACAGGGGGCGCTCTACGAGCAGTACTTC.